Here is one T cell receptor beta chain with its context. The length of the CDR3 is 15 residues. CDR1 ENHRY and CDR2 SYGVKD come from the germline V gene. V dropped 3 bases and J dropped 7; count of bases not matched to a gene: 4. Stated treatment: about 20 received Ad26.COV2.S at low or high dose, single or two shots; 5 received placebo; per-sample allocation not given. Day 63 after the first injection of vaccine or placebo was the sampling time. The data belong to a study of Ad26.COV2.S vaccination and SARS-CoV-2 variants. The protocol was immunoSEQ multiplex PCR, while the TCRdb copy is restricted to in-frame clones and leaves out a portion. The data show 380,000 or so clones, approximately 83% seen once.

The material was peripheral blood, obtained in a trial of Ad26.COV2.S vaccine versus placebo. This clonotype was sampled from a person aged 18 to 59 who received the Ad26.COV2.S COVID-19 vaccine or a placebo. This chain connects TRBV10-3 to TRBJ2-2; 11 bases fit TRBD1. The CDR3 spells CAISEGQGAYGELFF. CDR3 bases: TGTGCCATCAGTGAAGGACAGGGGGCTTACGGGGAGCTGTTTTTT.